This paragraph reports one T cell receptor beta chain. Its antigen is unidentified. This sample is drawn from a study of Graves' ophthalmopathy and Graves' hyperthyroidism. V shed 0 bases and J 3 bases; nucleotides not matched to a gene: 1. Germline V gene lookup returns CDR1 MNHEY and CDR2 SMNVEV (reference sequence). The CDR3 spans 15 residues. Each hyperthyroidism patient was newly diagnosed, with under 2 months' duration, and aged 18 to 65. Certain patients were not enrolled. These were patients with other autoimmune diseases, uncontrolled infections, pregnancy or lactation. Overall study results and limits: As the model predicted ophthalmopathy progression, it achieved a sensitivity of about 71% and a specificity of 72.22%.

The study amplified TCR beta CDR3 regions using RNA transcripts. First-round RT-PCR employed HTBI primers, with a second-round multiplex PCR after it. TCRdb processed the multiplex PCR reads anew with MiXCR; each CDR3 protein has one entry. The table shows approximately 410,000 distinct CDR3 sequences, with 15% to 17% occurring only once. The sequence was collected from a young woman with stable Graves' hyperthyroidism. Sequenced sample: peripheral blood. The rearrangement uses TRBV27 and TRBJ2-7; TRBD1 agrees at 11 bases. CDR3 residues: CASSLSGQGDYEQYF. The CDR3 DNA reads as TGTGCCAGCAGTTTATCGGGACAGGGGGACTACGAGCAGTACTTC.